This T cell receptor (beta chain) stems from a study of blood T cell repertoires in COVID-19. Study-wide background: T cells, B-cell-depleted T cells, or PBMCs provided the cDNA or gDNA that served as material.

Unmatched junction bases numbered 7, after V lost 4 bases and J lost 5 bases. Per the germline V gene, CDR1 is SGDLS and CDR2 is YYNGEE. The CDR3 loop spans 16 amino acids. In the original workflow: From reference gene primer amplification, estimates of nucleated cell counts were derived. Assay used: immunoSEQ multiplex PCR; TCRdb lists only in-frame clones, some missing. For V, J and clone size, that table is used; D and trimming come from the DNA. The repertoire consists of some 210,000 clones, with roughly 86% occurring once and the leading ten covering 7.6%. The rearrangement joins TRBV9 to TRBJ2-3; 13 bases align to TRBD2. This clonotype originated in a woman in her forties or fifties with active or convalescent COVID-19. Sequenced sample: peripheral blood. This chain's CDR3 is CASSPRLAGGLDTQYF. CDR3 DNA: TGTGCCAGCAGCCCCCGACTAGCGGGAGGATTAGATACGCAGTATTTT.